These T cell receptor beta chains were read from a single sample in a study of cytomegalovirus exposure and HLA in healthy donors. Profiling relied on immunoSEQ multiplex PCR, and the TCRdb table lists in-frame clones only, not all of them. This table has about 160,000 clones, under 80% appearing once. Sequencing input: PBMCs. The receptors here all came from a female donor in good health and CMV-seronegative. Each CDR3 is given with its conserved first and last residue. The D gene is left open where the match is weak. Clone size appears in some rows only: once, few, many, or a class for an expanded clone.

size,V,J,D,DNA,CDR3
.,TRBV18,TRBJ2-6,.,TGTGCCAGCTCACTTCGTCAAAGCGCTGGGGCCAACGTCCTGACTTTC,CASSLRQSAGANVLTF
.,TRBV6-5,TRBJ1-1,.,TGTGCCAGCACCCTTATAGGGGGAACTGAAGCTTTCTTT,CASTLIGGTEAFF
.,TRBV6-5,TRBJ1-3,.,TGTGCCAGCTCCACAGGGCGCTCTGGAAACACCATATATTTT,CASSTGRSGNTIYF
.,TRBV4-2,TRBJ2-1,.,TGTGCCAGCAGCCAAGATACAGCCAGCGGCAATGAGCAGTTCTTC,CASSQDTASGNEQFF
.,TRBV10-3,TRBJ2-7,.,TGTGCCATCGGAGCAGGAGGTCAGTACGAGCAGTACTTC,CAIGAGGQYEQYF
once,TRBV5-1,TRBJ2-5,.,TGCGCCAGCAGCGGAGGGGTCGGGGAGACCCAGTACTTC,CASSGGVGETQYF
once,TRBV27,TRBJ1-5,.,TGTGCCAGCAGTAGGCTGGGGGGGGCGACAAATAATCAGCCCCAGCATTTT,CASSRLGGATNNQPQHF
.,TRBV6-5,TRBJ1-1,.,TGTGCCAGCAGTTTTCTACAGGGCTACACCCAGGCTTTCTTT,CASSFLQGYTQAFF
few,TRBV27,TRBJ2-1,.,TGTGCCAGCAGTTTAACAGGCAGCTCCTACAATGAGCAGTTCTTC,CASSLTGSSYNEQFF
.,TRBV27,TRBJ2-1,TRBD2,TGTGCCAGCAGTGCTAGCGGGAGGAGAGGTGAGCAGTTCTTC,CASSASGRRGEQFF
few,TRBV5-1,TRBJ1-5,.,TGCGCCAGCAGCATGTACGCGGGGGGGAATCAGCCCCAGCATTTT,CASSMYAGGNQPQHF
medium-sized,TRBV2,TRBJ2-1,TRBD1,TGTGCCACCAGCCGGGACAGCAGTTACAATGAGCAGTTCTTC,CATSRDSSYNEQFF
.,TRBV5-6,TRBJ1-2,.,TGTGCCAGCAGCTTGACAACAGGTGGCTACACCTTC,CASSLTTGGYTF
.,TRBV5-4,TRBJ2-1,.,TGTGCCAGCAGCTTGGGCGTAACGAACTACAATGAGCAGTTCTTC,CASSLGVTNYNEQFF
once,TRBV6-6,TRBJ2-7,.,TGTGCCAGCAGCCTCGGGGGGCAGAAGTACTACGAGCAGTACTTC,CASSLGGQKYYEQYF
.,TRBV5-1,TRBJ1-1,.,TGCGCCAGCAGCTTGGTCCGAGACACCGGCACTGAAGCTTTCTTT,CASSLVRDTGTEAFF
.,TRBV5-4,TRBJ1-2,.,TGTGCCAGCAGCTTGGACAGGGCGAACTATGGCTACACCTTC,CASSLDRANYGYTF
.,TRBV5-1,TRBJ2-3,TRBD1,TGCGCCAGCAGCTTGCTTGGTGGACAGGGGGAGGTAGATACGCAGTATTTT,CASSLLGGQGEVDTQYF
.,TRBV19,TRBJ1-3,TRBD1,TGTGCCAGTAGTATGGGGACAGACCTCTCTGGAAACACCATATATTTT,CASSMGTDLSGNTIYF
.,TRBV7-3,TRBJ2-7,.,TGTGCCAGCAGCGCCAGAGGGGGGGCGTACGAGCAGTACTTC,CASSARGGAYEQYF
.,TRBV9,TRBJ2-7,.,TGTGCCAGCAGCGTACACAATGAGGACGAGCAGTACTTC,CASSVHNEDEQYF